This entry features one TCR beta chain sequence. Using a J-beta primer mix together with a sample-barcoded 5' primer, a second PCR was run for 7 to 11 cycles. In TCRdb, the 5' RACE reads were re-called with MiXCR into one record per CDR3 protein. The sample contains 750,000 to 950,000 distinct CDR3 sequences, 25% to 35% of which appear only once. The data were taken from a study of blood T cells in healthy people across ages. There are 13 residues in the CDR3. Germline-derived CDR1 and CDR2 are MNHEY and SVGEGT. Trimming took 4 bases from V and 6 from J, leaving 12 bases between them. A further study also used this sample, focusing on T cells of mothers and their children. This second study notes: About 3.1 million TCR beta reads per child versus over 9.5 million per mother.

The rearrangement links TRBV6-2 or TRBV6-3 to TRBJ1-1; D unclear. The specimen was blood. The clonotype originates from a woman aged 40 to 50 in good health. The DNA for the CDR3 is TGTGCCAGCAGTTGCTCTGTAGGAGCTGAAGCTTTCTTT. Its translation: CASSCSVGAEAFF.